The 10 T cell receptor beta chains in this list originate from one sample, sequenced in a study of TIL therapy for anti-PD-1-resistant metastatic lung cancer. Time point of the sample: pre-treatment sample, taken before nivolumab and TIL therapy. The libraries were made with immunoSEQ v3. The repertoire was sequenced with immunoSEQ multiplex PCR; TCRdb's copy has only in-frame clones and lacks some. The profile shows about 55,000 clones, approximately 78% of them singletons. The sample was blood, taken at baseline. Receptor source: a person aged 25 to 85 with non-small cell lung cancer.

The chain employs TRBV27 and TRBJ2-1; no clear D gene. V dropped 6 bases and J dropped 2 bases, with 8 bases sitting between them. The CDR3 is made up of 13 amino acids. Germline values: CDR1 MNHEY, CDR2 SMNVEV (reference sequence). The CDR3 region has the DNA TGTGCCAGCAGCACTACAACCTACAATGAGCAGTTCTTC. Translating gives CASSTTTYNEQFF.

Only one count was recorded for this clone. V and J are TRBV6-4 and TRBJ2-7, with D possibly being TRBD2 (5 bases). V was shortened by 2 bases and J by 2 bases, with 10 bases between the two germline ends. CDR1 and CDR2 from the germline V gene are MRHNA and SNTAGT. This CDR3 has 14 amino acids. The CDR3 coding sequence is TGTGCCAGCAGTGACAGGACTTTGACCTACGAGCAGTACTTC. Translated: CASSDRTLTYEQYF.

CDR3 in amino acids: CASSHGTGLGFNEQFF. The CDR3 nucleotides are TGCGCCAGCAGCCACGGAACGGGACTAGGCTTCAATGAGCAGTTCTTC. This sequence joins TRBV4-3 and TRBJ2-1; TRBD2 aligns across 8 bases. Germline trimming cut 3 bases from V and 6 bases from J; bases unmatched to any gene: 10. Per the germline V gene, CDR1 is LGHNA and CDR2 is YSLEER. The length of the CDR3 is 16 residues.

The J gene is TRBJ2-7, the V gene TRBV4-2; 7 positions match TRBD2. CDR1 LGHNA and CDR2 YNFKEQ come from the germline V gene. V shed 1 base, J shed 4 bases, and the junction held 10 bases outside the gene matches. CDR3 length equals 16 residues. This CDR3 is CASSQVQRGDSYEQYF. The DNA for the CDR3 is TGTGCCAGCAGCCAAGTTCAACGGGGGGACTCATACGAGCAGTACTTC.

The rearrangement joins TRBV7-3 to TRBJ2-3; no clear D gene. V was trimmed by 4 bases and J by 0 bases, leaving 5 bases between them. Per germline, CDR1 SGHTA and CDR2 FQGTGA. This CDR3 region has 13 residues. CDR3 protein: CASSSTSTDTQYF. For the CDR3, the DNA is TGTGCCAGCAGCTCGACTAGCACAGATACGCAGTATTTT.

The chain employs TRBV6-1 and TRBJ1-5; unclear D gene. The germline V and J ends were trimmed by 2 bases and 0 bases, with 5 bases remaining between them. This CDR3 is built from 14 residues. Per the germline V gene, CDR1 is MNHNS and CDR2 is SASEGT. The CDR3 DNA reads TGTGCCAGCAGTGAAAACGGTAGCAATCAGCCCCAGCATTTT. Translated, it gives CASSENGSNQPQHF.

The rearrangement joins TRBV7-7 to TRBJ2-3; 9 bases are shared with TRBD2. Germline CDR1 is SSHAT and CDR2 is FNYEAQ (reference sequence). The V gene end was trimmed by 5 bases and the J gene end by 6 bases; junction bases not matched to a gene: 12. The CDR3 is 16 residues long. This CDR3 is CASSRALRGGLDTQYF. The CDR3 DNA sequence: TGTGCCAGCAGCCGGGCCTTGCGGGGGGGCCTTGATACGCAGTATTTT.

This chain connects TRBV11-1 to TRBJ2-3, with 13 positions matching TRBD2. CDR1 and CDR2 from the germline V gene are SGHAT and FQDESV (reference sequence). V was clipped by 5 bases and J by 0 bases; unmatched bases: 2. The CDR3 is 16 amino acids. The DNA for the CDR3 is TGTGCCAGCAGCCTGGGACTAGCGGGAAGCACAGATACGCAGTATTTT. Protein: CASSLGLAGSTDTQYF.

The chain combines TRBV30 with TRBJ1-1; D is unclear. Trimming shortened V by 0 bases and J by 3 bases, and 8 bases separated the two germline ends. CDR1 is GTSNPN and CDR2 is SVGIG in the germline V gene (reference sequence). The CDR3 has 13 residues. CDR3 sequence (DNA): TGTGCCTGGAGTGTAGTGGGGTACACTGAAGCTTTCTTT. Translating it yields CAWSVVGYTEAFF.

The chain links TRBV7-2 to TRBJ2-3; D unclear. This CDR3 region has 14 residues. Germline values: CDR1 SGHTA, CDR2 FQGNSA. Trimming stripped 5 bases from V and 0 bases from J, with 9 bases between. Here the CDR3 DNA reads TGTGCCAGCAGCGCAGACCTAAGCACAGATACGCAGTATTTT. It codes for CASSADLSTDTQYF.